Included here is one TCR beta chain sequence, with context. Its antigen is not identified. This table comes from immunoSEQ multiplex PCR, and its TCRdb copy is limited to in-frame clones, with some not included. Among around 300,000 clones listed, 75% to 90% were seen once. Trimming removed 3 bases from V and 4 bases from J, with 12 bases in between. Germline V gene lookup returns CDR1 LNHDA and CDR2 SQIVND (reference sequence). This CDR3 spans 15 amino acids. This entry is derived from a study of Ad26.COV2.S vaccination and SARS-CoV-2 variants. General study results and limits: Post-vaccination spike-specific CD8+ and CD4+ T cell responses reportedly had substantial breadth.

Treatment meaning: about 20 received Ad26.COV2.S at low or high dose, single or two shots; about 5 received placebo; per-sample allocation not given. Day 63 after the first injection of vaccine or placebo was the sampling time. The specimen was peripheral blood, collected in a trial of Ad26.COV2.S vaccine versus placebo. V gene TRBV19 combines with J gene TRBJ1-4, with D maybe TRBD1 (6 bases). This sequence was found in a person between 18 and 60 years old who received the Ad26.COV2.S COVID-19 vaccine or a placebo. The CDR3 is CASSMGTHDNEKLFF. The CDR3 nucleotides are TGTGCCAGTAGTATGGGGACACATGATAATGAAAAACTGTTTTTT.